This TCR beta chain was found in a study of PD-1 blockade in mismatch repair-deficient tumors. This clone is a singleton in its sample. What it binds is unknown. V was pared by 7 bases and J by 4 bases, with 25 bases between. Germline V gives CDR1 MDHEN, CDR2 SYDVKM. The CDR3 loop spans 18 amino acids. Time point given: roughly 10-day in vitro stimulation with candidate neoantigen peptide 2. Some clones are missing from TCRdb's copy, which holds only in-frame ones; the method was immunoSEQ multiplex PCR. Of just under 10,000 clones listed, roughly 86% are singletons. The input for sequencing was cells cultured in vitro, taken from a patient treated with pembrolizumab. The clonotype was recovered from an adult with mismatch repair-deficient cancer. The rearrangement joins TRBV28 to TRBJ2-2; D perhaps matches TRBD2 (5 bases). CDR3 sequence (DNA): TGTGCCAGCAAACTCGTCACCGGGTTCCTCGGGGTCACCGGGGAGCTGTTTTTT. Translated: CASKLVTGFLGVTGELFF. Using reference TRBV28 and TRBJ2-2 for the parts outside the CDR3, the full variable domain is DVKVTQSSRYLVKRTGEKVFLECVQDMDHENMFWYRQDPGLGLRLIYFSYDVKMKEKGDIPEGYSVSREKKERFSLILESASTNQTSMYLCASKLVTGFLGVTGELFFGEGSRLTVL.